The clone carrying this TCR beta chain was detected ten times or more. Amplified regions were TCR beta CDR3 sequences from RNA transcripts. Using the HTBI primer set, a first-round RT-PCR was run on the TCR CDR3. TCRdb re-called the multiplex PCR reads through MiXCR, storing one row per CDR3 protein. The sample lists around 400,000 distinct CDR3 sequences; approximately 14% were seen once. This sample is part of a study of T cells in Graves' hyperthyroidism and ophthalmopathy. CDR3 length: 13 residues. Germline V gene sequence: CDR1 SEHNR, CDR2 FQNEAQ (reference sequence). Trimming removed 1 base from V and 7 bases from J, with 10 bases in between.

Sequencing used blood. V usage is TRBV7-9 and J usage is TRBJ1-2; D unclear. The clonotype was recovered from a woman aged 55-69 years with Graves' ophthalmopathy. CDR3 nucleotides: TGTGCCAGCAGCTTAGAGGGCGGGTCTGGCTACACCTTC. This gives the protein CASSLEGGSGYTF. Supplemented by reference TRBV7-9 and TRBJ1-2, the full variable domain reads DTGVSQNPRHKITKRGQNVTFRCDPISEHNRLYWYRQTLGQGPEFLTYFQNEAQLEKSRLLSDRFSAERPKGSFSTLEIQRTEQGDSAMYLCASSLEGGSGYTFGSGTRLTVV.